This T cell receptor (beta chain) was sequenced during a study of blood T cell repertoires in COVID-19. On the study more broadly: Both acute and convalescent COVID-19 samples were obtained from the United States, Italy and Spain. PBMCs, B-cell-depleted T cells, or T cells provided the cDNA or gDNA that made up the material.

For this clone: Other nucleotide sequences in the sample specify the same CDR3.

Germline trimming cut 0 bases from V and 2 bases from J; bases unmatched to any gene: 3. This CDR3 has 16 amino acids. From germline, CDR1 is LGHNA and CDR2 YNFKEQ. In the authors' methods: Quantification of nucleated cells was approximated via reference gene primer amplification. Some clones are missing from TCRdb's copy, which holds only in-frame ones; the method was immunoSEQ multiplex PCR. Clonal size and the V and J genes are those of that table, whereas D and trimming came from the DNA. The table includes 270,000 or so clones, about 89% detected once. This TCR came from a woman in her 40s who had recovered from COVID-19. The sample was peripheral blood. This rearrangement joins TRBV4-2 to TRBJ2-7, with 11 bases aligning to TRBD2. The CDR3 loop reads CASSQEGTSGTYEQYF. DNA for the CDR3: TGTGCCAGCAGCCAAGAAGGGACTAGCGGAACCTACGAGCAGTACTTC.